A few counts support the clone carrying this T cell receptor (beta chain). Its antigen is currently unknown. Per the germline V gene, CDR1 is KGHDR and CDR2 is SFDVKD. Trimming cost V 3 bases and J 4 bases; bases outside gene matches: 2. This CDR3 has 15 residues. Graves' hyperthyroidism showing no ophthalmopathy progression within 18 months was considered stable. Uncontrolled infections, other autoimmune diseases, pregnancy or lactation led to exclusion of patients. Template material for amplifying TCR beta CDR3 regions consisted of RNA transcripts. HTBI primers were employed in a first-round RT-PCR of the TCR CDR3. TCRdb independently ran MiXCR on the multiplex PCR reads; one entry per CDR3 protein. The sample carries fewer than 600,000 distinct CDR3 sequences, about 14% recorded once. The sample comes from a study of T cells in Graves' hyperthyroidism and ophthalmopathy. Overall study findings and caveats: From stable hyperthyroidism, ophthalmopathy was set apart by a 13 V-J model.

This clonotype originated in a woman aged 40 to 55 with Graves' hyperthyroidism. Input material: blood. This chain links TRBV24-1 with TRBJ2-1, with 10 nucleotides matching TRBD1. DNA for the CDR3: TGTGCCACCAGTGATGACAGGGGGCCTTACAATGAGCAGTTCTTC. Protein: CATSDDRGPYNEQFF.